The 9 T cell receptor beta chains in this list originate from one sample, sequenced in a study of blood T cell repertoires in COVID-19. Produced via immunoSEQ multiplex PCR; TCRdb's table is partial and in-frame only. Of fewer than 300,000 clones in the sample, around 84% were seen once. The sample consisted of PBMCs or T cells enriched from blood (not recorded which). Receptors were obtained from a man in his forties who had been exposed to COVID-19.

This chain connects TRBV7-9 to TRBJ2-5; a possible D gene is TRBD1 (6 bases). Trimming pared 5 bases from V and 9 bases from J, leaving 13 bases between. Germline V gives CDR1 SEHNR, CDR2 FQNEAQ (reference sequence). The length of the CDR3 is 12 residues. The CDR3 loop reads CASSNTGHSQYF. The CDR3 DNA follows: TGTGCCAGCAGCAATACAGGGCACTCCCAGTACTTC.

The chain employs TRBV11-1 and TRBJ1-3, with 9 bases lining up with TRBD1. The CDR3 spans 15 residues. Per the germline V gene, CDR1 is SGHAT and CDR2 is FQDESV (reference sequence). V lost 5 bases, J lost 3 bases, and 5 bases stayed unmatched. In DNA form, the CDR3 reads TGTGCCAGCAGCGCATCGACAGGGGGTGGAAACACCATATATTTT. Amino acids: CASSASTGGGNTIYF.

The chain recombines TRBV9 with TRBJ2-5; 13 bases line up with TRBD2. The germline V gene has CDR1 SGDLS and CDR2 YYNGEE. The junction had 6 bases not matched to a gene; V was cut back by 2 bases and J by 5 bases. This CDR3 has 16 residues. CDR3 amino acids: CASSVGTSGNRETQYF. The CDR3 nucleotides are TGTGCCAGCAGCGTGGGGACTAGCGGGAATCGGGAGACCCAGTACTTC.

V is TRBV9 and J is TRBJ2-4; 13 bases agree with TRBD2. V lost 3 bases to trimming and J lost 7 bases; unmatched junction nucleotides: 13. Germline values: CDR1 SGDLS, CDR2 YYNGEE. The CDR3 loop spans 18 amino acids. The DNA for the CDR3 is TGTGCCAGCAGCGCGAGCCTCCGGACTAGCGGGAGAAGGAACATTCAGTACTTC. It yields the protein CASSASLRTSGRRNIQYF.

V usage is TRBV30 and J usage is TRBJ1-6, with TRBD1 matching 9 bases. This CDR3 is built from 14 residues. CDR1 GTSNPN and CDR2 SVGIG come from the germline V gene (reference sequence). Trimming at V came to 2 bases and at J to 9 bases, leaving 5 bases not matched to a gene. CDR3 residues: CAWSPGQGISPLHF. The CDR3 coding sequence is TGTGCCTGGAGTCCGGGACAGGGTATTTCACCCCTCCACTTT.

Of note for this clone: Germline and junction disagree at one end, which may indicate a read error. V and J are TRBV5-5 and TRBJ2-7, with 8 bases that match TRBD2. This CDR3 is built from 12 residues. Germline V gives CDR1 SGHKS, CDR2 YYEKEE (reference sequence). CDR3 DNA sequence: TGTGCCAGCAGCCTGGACCCCGGGACTAGGGGCTTC. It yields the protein CASSLDPGTRGF.

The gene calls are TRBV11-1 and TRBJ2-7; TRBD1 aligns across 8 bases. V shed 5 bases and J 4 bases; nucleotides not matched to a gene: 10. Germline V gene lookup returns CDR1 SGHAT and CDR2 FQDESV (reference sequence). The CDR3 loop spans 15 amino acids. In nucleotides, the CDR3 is TGTGCCAGCAGCGGAGGGACAGGTGGTCGTTACGAGCAGTACTTC. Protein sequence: CASSGGTGGRYEQYF.

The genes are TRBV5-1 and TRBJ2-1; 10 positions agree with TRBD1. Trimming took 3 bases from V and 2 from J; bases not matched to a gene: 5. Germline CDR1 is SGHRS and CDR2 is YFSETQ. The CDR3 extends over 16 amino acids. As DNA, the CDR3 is TGCGCCAGCAGCTCCACCGACAGGGGGCCCTACAATGAGCAGTTCTTC. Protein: CASSSTDRGPYNEQFF.

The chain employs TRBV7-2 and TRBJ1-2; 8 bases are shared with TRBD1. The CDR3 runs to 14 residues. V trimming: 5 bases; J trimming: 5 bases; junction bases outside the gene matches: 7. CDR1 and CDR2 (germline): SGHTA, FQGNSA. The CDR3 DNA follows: TGTGCCAGCAGCAGGACAGGGAGTCGGTATGGCTACACCTTC. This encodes CASSRTGSRYGYTF.